The entry below describes one T cell receptor beta chain. Its cognate antigen is unknown. This sample stems from a study of T cells expressing NK-cell markers. Looking at the study overall: TCR beta repertoires came from sorted CD3+CD56+NKG2C+, CD3+CD56+NKG2C- and CD3+CD56-NKG2C+ T cells.

Study-wide findings and caveats: It is unclear if expanded NKG2C-expressing clones target HCMV antigens.

With UMIs, 5'RACE template switching was used to make TCR beta cDNA. TCRdb re-called the 5' RACE reads and shows each CDR3 protein once, DNA omitted. Seen in this sample are some 440,000 distinct CDR3 sequences; the ten most common clones hold about 1.5%. The CDR3 is 15 amino acids. Germline V lookup: CDR1 SGHVS, CDR2 FQNEAQ. This clonotype was sampled from a woman in her forties or fifties in good health. The chain uses TRBV7-8 and TRBJ2-1; TCRdb picks TRBD2, but there is no DNA to check that call. What was sequenced was blood T cells: a sorted CD56 or NKG2C T cell subset, CD4+ or CD8+ T cells, or bulk PBMC T cells (not recorded which). The CDR3 reads CASSFTQALYNEQFF.